Listed below are T cell receptor beta chains from one sample, sequenced in a study of T cells in Graves' hyperthyroidism and ophthalmopathy. A single record per CDR3 protein comes from TCRdb applying MiXCR to the multiplex PCR reads. This table has about 50,000 distinct CDR3 sequences, about half appearing once. The sequenced material came from peripheral blood or thyroid tissue (not recorded which). The receptors come from a woman between 50 and 59 years old with Graves' hyperthyroidism. CDR3s include the opening cysteine and the closing phenylalanine or tryptophan. D genes are given only for firm matches. Clone size is not always given. Where it is, it says once, few, many or a class for expanded clones.

d_gene,j_gene,abundance,len,v_gene,CDR3aa,CDR3nt
.,TRBJ2-5,.,14,TRBV4-3,CASSQRTWGEAQYF,TGCGCCAGCAGCCAACGGACCTGGGGCGAGGCCCAGTACTTC
.,TRBJ2-3,many,13,TRBV20-1,CSARPGEGDTQYF,TGCAGTGCTAGACCGGGAGAGGGAGATACGCAGTATTTT
TRBD2,TRBJ2-5,.,18,TRBV5-4,CASSLRRLAGGPEETQYF,TGTGCCAGCAGCCTCAGGCGGCTAGCGGGAGGGCCGGAAGAGACCCAGTACTTC
.,TRBJ2-6,few,14,TRBV20-1,CSARKGAGANVLTF,TGCAGTGCTCGGAAGGGGGCTGGGGCCAACGTCCTGACTTTC
.,TRBJ2-7,.,13,TRBV10-3,CAHSQGGIREQYF,TGTGCCCATTCCCAGGGCGGGATCCGCGAGCAGTACTTC
.,TRBJ2-2,few,15,TRBV5-1,CASSPTLANTGELFF,TGCGCCAGCAGCCCAACCCTGGCGAACACCGGGGAGCTGTTTTTT
.,TRBJ1-3,once,16,TRBV20-1,CSAREGGRPSGNTIYF,TGCAGTGCTAGAGAGGGGGGCAGGCCTTCTGGAAACACCATATATTTT
TRBD2,TRBJ2-7,few,17,TRBV2,CATRQGLAGGPVWEQYF,TGTGCCACCAGACAGGGACTAGCGGGAGGGCCAGTTTGGGAGCAGTACTTC
.,TRBJ2-7,many,17,TRBV6-2/TRBV6-3,CASSYFRGMTGLYEQYF,TGTGCCAGCAGTTACTTTAGAGGTATGACCGGCCTATACGAGCAGTACTTC
.,TRBJ2-7,.,13,TRBV2,CASSVQAGYEQYF,TGTGCCAGCAGTGTACAGGCCGGCTACGAGCAGTACTTC
.,TRBJ2-2,.,14,TRBV15,CATSAVRRAGELFF,TGTGCCACCAGTGCGGTTAGGCGGGCCGGGGAGCTGTTTTTT
TRBD1,TRBJ2-7,.,15,TRBV10-1,CASSRNRDSGYEQYF,TGCGCCAGCAGCAGAAACAGGGACAGTGGCTACGAGCAGTACTTC
TRBD1,TRBJ2-7,once,14,TRBV5-1,CASSPGQAIYEQYF,TGCGCCAGCAGCCCGGGACAGGCGATCTACGAGCAGTACTTC
TRBD1,TRBJ2-5,.,15,TRBV10-3,CAIRAAGGDQETQYF,TGTGCCATCAGGGCCGCAGGGGGCGACCAAGAGACCCAGTACTTC
TRBD1,TRBJ2-2,.,16,TRBV25-1,CASSERGQGITGELFF,TGTGCCAGCAGTGAGCGGGGACAGGGGATCACCGGGGAGCTGTTTTTT
.,TRBJ1-1,once,16,TRBV10-3,CAISAQSIQGNTEAFF,TGTGCCATCAGTGCGCAGTCAATACAGGGGAACACTGAAGCTTTCTTT
.,TRBJ2-2,few,12,TRBV30,CAWSWTAGELFF,TGTGCCTGGTCGTGGACGGCCGGGGAGCTGTTTTTT
.,TRBJ1-4,few,13,TRBV7-6,CASSYGSGEKLFF,TGTGCCAGCAGCTACGGTAGCGGGGAAAAACTGTTTTTT
.,TRBJ1-5,few,11,TRBV2,CASNGGQLQHF,TGTGCCAGCAACGGAGGACAGCTCCAGCATTTT
.,TRBJ2-2,many,15,TRBV4-1,CASSLRTDAAGELFF,TGCGCCAGCAGCCTCCGGACAGATGCTGCCGGGGAGCTGTTTTTT
TRBD1,TRBJ2-1,.,17,TRBV14,CASSQTFQDRGALEQFF,TGTGCCAGCAGCCAAACCTTTCAGGACAGGGGGGCCCTTGAGCAGTTCTTC
.,TRBJ1-4,.,14,TRBV7-3,CASSPGPASEKLFF,TGTGCCAGCAGCCCCGGACCCGCGAGTGAAAAACTGTTTTTT
TRBD2,TRBJ2-5,many,16,TRBV20-1,CSARPAGGAPGETQYF,TGCAGTGCGCGACCAGCGGGAGGGGCCCCCGGGGAGACCCAGTACTTC
TRBD1,TRBJ2-7,many,16,TRBV4-3,CASSRDSGQGDYEQYF,TGCGCCAGCAGCCGAGATTCAGGGCAGGGGGACTACGAGCAGTACTTC
TRBD1,TRBJ1-5,many,13,TRBV11-1,CASSWDRNQPQHF,TGTGCCAGCAGCTGGGACAGGAATCAGCCCCAGCATTTT
.,TRBJ2-2,.,10,TRBV29-1,CSVEGRELFF,TGCAGCGTTGAGGGGAGGGAGCTGTTTTTT
.,TRBJ1-6,many,17,TRBV6-2/TRBV6-3,CASSYSEGRSYNSPLHF,TGTGCCAGCAGTTACTCGGAAGGACGCTCCTATAATTCACCCCTCCACTTT
.,TRBJ2-7,many,12,TRBV28,CASSLFDYEQYF,TGTGCCAGCAGTTTGTTTGACTACGAGCAGTACTTC
.,TRBJ2-2,.,11,TRBV20-1,CSGTNTGELFF,TGCAGCGGGACGAACACCGGGGAGCTGTTTTTT
.,TRBJ2-7,.,14,TRBV7-9,CASSQIAQGSEQYF,TGTGCCAGCAGCCAAATAGCTCAAGGCAGCGAGCAGTACTTC
TRBD1,TRBJ2-1,once,14,TRBV29-1,CSTRQGSSYNEQFF,TGCAGCACAAGACAGGGGAGCTCCTACAATGAGCAGTTCTTC
TRBD1,TRBJ1-1,.,12,TRBV29-1,CSVTGSGAEAFF,TGCAGCGTGACAGGGTCTGGGGCTGAAGCTTTCTTT
.,TRBJ1-1,.,13,TRBV20-1,CSASRLANTEAFF,TGCAGTGCCAGCCGCCTCGCGAACACTGAAGCTTTCTTT
.,TRBJ1-5,many,14,TRBV2,CASSQSYSNQPQHF,TGTGCCAGCAGTCAATCTTATAGCAATCAGCCCCAGCATTTT
.,TRBJ1-4,many,15,TRBV6-5,CASSLRGLSHEKLFF,TGTGCCAGCAGTCTCCGGGGCCTAAGTCATGAAAAACTGTTTTTT
TRBD1,TRBJ1-2,.,14,TRBV2,CASRSTGSGAGYTF,TGTGCCAGCAGATCGACAGGGAGCGGTGCGGGCTACACCTTC
TRBD2,TRBJ2-7,many,16,TRBV28,CASSYSTSGGSYEQYF,TGTGCCAGCAGTTACAGTACTAGCGGGGGCTCCTACGAGCAGTACTTC
.,TRBJ1-4,once,14,TRBV20-1,CSARAGTRNEKLFF,TGCAGTGCTAGAGCTGGGACACGCAATGAAAAACTGTTTTTC
TRBD1,TRBJ2-6,.,17,TRBV7-6,CASSSPGQGSGANVLTF,TGTGCCAGCAGCTCCCCGGGACAGGGCTCTGGGGCCAACGTCCTGACTTTC
TRBD2,TRBJ2-7,.,14,TRBV10-3,CAHSQGGRVNEQYF,TGTGCCCATTCCCAGGGCGGGAGAGTAAACGAGCAGTACTTC
.,TRBJ2-3,many,14,TRBV4-3,CASSVRLNTDTQYF,TGCGCCAGCAGCGTACGGCTAAACACAGATACGCAGTATTTT
.,TRBJ2-1,few,16,TRBV5-6,CASTWGAGADHNEQFF,TGTGCCAGCACCTGGGGCGCAGGGGCAGACCACAATGAGCAGTTCTTC
TRBD2,TRBJ2-7,many,16,TRBV7-8,CASSRGGGLAGVEQYF,TGTGCCAGCAGCCGGGGGGGCGGCCTAGCGGGAGTCGAGCAGTACTTC
TRBD1,TRBJ1-1,.,13,TRBV7-9,CASSSGQGARAFF,TGTGCCAGCAGCTCAGGACAGGGGGCGCGAGCTTTCTTT
.,TRBJ2-5,.,18,TRBV7-6,CASSPYAVQADHAETQYF,TGTGCCAGCAGCCCCTACGCCGTACAGGCCGACCACGCAGAGACCCAGTACTTC
.,TRBJ1-1,many,14,TRBV27,CASWRRGAPYEAFF,TGTGCCAGCTGGCGTAGGGGGGCTCCATATGAAGCTTTCTTT
.,TRBJ2-7,.,15,TRBV7-8,CASSIGQLGTYEQYF,TGTGCCAGCAGCATCGGACAGCTGGGTACCTACGAGCAGTACTTC
TRBD2,TRBJ2-3,many,18,TRBV5-1,CASSLAPSVRTSADTQYF,TGCGCCAGCAGCTTGGCCCCGTCAGTGAGGACTAGCGCAGATACGCAGTATTTT
.,TRBJ2-5,many,14,TRBV12-3/TRBV12-4,CASSPPPGVETQYF,TGTGCCAGCAGTCCTCCCCCCGGGGTAGAGACCCAGTACTTC
.,TRBJ1-3,.,16,TRBV20-1,CSARDRTSAYGYTIYF,TGCAGTGCTAGAGATCGAACGTCAGCATATGGCTACACCATATATTTT
.,TRBJ2-7,.,13,TRBV29-1,CSQGRGSSYEQYF,TGCAGCCAAGGAAGAGGGTCCTCCTACGAGCAGTACTTC
TRBD2,TRBJ2-7,many,16,TRBV7-8,CASSQPGLAGVHEQYF,TGTGCCAGCAGCCAACCGGGACTAGCGGGAGTTCACGAGCAGTACTTC